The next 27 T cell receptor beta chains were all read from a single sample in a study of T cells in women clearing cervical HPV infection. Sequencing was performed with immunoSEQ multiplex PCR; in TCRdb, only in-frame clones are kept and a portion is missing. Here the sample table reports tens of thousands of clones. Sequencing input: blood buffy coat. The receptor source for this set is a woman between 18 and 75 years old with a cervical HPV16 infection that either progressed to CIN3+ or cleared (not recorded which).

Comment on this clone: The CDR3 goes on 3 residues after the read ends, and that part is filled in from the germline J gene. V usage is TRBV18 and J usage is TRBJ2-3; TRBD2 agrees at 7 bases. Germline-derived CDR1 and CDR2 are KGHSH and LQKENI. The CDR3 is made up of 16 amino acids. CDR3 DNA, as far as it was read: TGTGCCAGCTCACCCGGTGGGGGGGGGATGAATCAGCCG. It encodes CASSPGGGGMNQP. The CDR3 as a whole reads CASSPGGGGMNQPQYF.

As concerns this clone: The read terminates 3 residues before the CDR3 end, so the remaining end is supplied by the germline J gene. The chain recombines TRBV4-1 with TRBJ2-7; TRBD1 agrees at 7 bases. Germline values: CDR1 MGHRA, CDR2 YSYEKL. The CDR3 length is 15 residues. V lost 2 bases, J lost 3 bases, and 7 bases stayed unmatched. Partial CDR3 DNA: TGCGCCAGCAGCCAAAACCGGGACAGTAGCTACGAG. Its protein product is CASSQNRDSSYE. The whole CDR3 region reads CASSQNRDSSYEQYF.

This chain's CDR3 is CASRLLAGAPDTQYF. CDR3 DNA (partial): TGTGCCAGCAGATTACTAGCGGGAGCCCCAGATACG. The V call is TRBV7-3, the J call TRBJ2-3; 11 bases map to TRBD2. The CDR3 extends 3 residues past the end of the read, so its final part is completed from the germline J gene. The CDR3 extends over 15 amino acids. Germline CDR1 and CDR2: SGHTA and FQGTGA. The J segment lost 4 bases and the V segment lost 6 bases, leaving 6 bases of the junction unmatched.

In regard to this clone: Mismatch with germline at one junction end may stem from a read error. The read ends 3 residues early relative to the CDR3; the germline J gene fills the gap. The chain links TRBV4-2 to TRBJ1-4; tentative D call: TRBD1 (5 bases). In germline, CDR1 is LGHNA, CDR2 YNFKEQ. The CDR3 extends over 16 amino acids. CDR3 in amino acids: CASSQDSGPGVEKLFF. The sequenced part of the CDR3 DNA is TGCGCCAGCAGCCAAGATTCGGGCCCGGGGGTGGAAAAA.

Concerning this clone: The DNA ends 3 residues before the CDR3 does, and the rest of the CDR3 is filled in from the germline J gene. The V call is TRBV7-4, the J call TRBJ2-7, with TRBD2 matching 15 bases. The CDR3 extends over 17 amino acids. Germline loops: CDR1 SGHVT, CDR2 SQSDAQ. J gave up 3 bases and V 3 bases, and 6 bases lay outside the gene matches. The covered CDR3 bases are TGTGCCAGCAGCTTTCCGGGACTAGCGGGAGGCAGCTACGAG. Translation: CASSFPGLAGGSYE. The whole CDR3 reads CASSFPGLAGGSYEQYF.

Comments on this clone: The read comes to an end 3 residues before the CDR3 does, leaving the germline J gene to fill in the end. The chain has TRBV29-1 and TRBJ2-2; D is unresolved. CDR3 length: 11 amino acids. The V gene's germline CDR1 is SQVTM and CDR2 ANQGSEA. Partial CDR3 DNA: TGCAGCGGAGACAATGGTGAAAAG. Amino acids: CSGDNGEK. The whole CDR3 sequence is CSGDNGEKLFF.

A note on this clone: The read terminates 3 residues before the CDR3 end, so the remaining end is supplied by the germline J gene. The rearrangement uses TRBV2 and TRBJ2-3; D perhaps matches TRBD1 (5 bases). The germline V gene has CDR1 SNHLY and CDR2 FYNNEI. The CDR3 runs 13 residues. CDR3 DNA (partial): TGTGCCAGCCTAACAGGTATCCAAGAGACG. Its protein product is CASLTGIQET. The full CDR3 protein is CASLTGIQETQYF.

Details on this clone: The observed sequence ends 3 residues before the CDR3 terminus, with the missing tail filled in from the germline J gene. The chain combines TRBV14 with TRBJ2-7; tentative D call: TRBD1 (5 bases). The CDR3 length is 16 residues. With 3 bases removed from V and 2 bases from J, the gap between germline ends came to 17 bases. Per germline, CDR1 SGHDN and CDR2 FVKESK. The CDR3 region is CASSQADDHRTYEQYF. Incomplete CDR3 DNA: TGTGCCAGCAGCCAGGCGGACGACCACAGGACCTACGAG. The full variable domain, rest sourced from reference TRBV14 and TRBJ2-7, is EAGVTQFPSHSVIEKGQTVTLRCDPISGHDNLYWYRRVMGKEIKFLLHFVKESKQDESGMPNNRFLAERTGGTYSTLKVQPAELEDSGVYFCASSQADDHRTYEQYFGPGTRLTVT.

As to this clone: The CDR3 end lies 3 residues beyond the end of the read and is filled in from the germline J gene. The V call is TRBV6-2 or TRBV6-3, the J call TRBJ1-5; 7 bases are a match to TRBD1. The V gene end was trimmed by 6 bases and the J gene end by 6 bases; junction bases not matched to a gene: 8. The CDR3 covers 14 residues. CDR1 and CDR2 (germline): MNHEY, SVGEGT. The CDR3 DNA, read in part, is TGTGCCAGCAGACTAGGGGCAGGGGGTCAGCCC. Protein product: CASRLGAGGQP. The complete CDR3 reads CASRLGAGGQPQHF.

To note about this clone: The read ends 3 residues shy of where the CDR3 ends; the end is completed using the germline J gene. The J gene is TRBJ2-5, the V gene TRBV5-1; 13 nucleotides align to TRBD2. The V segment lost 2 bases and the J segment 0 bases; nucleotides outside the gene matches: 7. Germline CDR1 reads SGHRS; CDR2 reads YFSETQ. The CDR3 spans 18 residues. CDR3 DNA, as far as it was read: TGCGCCAGCAGCTTAGGACTAGCGGGGGACCCGTACCAAGAGACC. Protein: CASSLGLAGDPYQET. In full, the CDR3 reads CASSLGLAGDPYQETQYF.

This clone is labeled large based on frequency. The CDR3 bases that were read are TGCGCCAGCAGCCAAGTCCAGGGGATCTACGAG. This codes for CASSQVQGIYE. The entire CDR3 protein is CASSQVQGIYEQYF. This chain joins TRBV4-1 and TRBJ2-7, with D tentatively TRBD1 (6 bases). The CDR3 end falls 3 residues outside the read, so it is completed with the germline J gene. Trimming shortened V by 1 base and J by 3 bases, and 10 bases separated the two germline ends. This CDR3 spans 14 amino acids. The V gene's germline CDR1 is MGHRA and CDR2 YSYEKL.

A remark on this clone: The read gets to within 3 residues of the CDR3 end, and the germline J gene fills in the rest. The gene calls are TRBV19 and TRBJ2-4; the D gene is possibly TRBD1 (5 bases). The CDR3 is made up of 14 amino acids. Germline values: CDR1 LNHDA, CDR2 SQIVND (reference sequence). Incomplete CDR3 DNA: TGTGCCAGTAGTATGGGGCAGTCTAACTATGGT. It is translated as CASSMGQSNYG. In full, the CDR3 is CASSMGQSNYGQYF. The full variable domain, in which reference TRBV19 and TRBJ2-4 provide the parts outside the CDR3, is DGGITQSPKYLFRKEGQNVTLSCEQNLNHDAMYWYRQDPGQGLRLIYYSQIVNDFQKGDIAEGYSVSREKKESFPLTVTSAQKNPTAFYLCASSMGQSNYGQYFGAGTRLSVL.

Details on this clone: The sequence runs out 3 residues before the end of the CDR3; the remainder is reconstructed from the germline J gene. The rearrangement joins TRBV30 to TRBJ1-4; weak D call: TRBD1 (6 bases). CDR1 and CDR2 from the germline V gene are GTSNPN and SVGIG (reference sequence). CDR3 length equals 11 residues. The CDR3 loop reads CAWSVGGELFF. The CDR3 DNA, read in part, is TGTGCCTGGAGTGTAGGGGGGGAA.

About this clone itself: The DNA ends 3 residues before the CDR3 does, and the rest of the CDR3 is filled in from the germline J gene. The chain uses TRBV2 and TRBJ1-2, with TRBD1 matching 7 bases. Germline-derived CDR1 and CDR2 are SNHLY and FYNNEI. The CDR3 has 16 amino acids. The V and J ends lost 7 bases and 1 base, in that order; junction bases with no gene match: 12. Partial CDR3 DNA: TGTGCCAGCATGGGGGACAGCGAGTTTCTTAACTATGGC. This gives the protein CASMGDSEFLNYG. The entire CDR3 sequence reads CASMGDSEFLNYGYTF.

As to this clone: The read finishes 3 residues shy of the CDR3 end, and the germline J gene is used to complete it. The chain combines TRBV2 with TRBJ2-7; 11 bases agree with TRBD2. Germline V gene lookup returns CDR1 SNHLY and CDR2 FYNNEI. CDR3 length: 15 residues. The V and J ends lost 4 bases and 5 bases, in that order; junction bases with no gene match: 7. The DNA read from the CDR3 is TGTGCCAGCAGTGGGATAGCGGGAGGGCCCCACGAG. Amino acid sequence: CASSGIAGGPHE. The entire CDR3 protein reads CASSGIAGGPHEQYF.

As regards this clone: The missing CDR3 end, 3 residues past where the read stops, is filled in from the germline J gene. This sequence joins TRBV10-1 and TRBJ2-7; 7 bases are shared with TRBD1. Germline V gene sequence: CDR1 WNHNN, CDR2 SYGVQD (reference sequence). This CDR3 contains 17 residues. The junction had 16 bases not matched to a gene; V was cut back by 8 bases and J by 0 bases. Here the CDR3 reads CASWVVIQGLCSYEQYF. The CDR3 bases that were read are TGCGCCAGCTGGGTGGTTATACAGGGGCTATGCTCCTACGAG.

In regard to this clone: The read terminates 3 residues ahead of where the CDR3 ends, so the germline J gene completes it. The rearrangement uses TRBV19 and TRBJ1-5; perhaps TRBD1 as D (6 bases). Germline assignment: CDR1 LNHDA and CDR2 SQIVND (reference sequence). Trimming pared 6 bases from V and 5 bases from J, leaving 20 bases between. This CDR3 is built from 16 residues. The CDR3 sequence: CASRGRVGQPYQPQHF. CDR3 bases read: TGTGCCAGTAGGGGGAGGGTCGGACAGCCCTATCAGCCC.

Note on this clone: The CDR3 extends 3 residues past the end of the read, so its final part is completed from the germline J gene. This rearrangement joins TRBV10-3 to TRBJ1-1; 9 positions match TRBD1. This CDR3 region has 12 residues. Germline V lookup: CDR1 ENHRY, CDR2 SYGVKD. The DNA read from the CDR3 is TGTGCCATCTCGGGACAGGGCGCAGAA. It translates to CAISGQGAE. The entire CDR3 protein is CAISGQGAEAFF.

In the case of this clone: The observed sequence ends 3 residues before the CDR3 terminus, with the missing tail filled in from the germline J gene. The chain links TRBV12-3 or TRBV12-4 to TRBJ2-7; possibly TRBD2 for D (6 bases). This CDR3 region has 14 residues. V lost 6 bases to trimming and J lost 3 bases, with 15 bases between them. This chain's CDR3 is CASSLKGGIYEQYF. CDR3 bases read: TGTGCCAGCAGCTTGAAGGGCGGGATCTACGAG.

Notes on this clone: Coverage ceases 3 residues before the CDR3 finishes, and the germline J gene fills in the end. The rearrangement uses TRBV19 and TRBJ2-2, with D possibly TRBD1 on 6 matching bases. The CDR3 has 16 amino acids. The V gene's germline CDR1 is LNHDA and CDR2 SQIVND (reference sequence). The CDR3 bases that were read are TGTGCCAGTAAAAAAGGTGATGGACAGACGAATTCACCG. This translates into CASKKGDGQTNSP. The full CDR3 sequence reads CASKKGDGQTNSPLFF.

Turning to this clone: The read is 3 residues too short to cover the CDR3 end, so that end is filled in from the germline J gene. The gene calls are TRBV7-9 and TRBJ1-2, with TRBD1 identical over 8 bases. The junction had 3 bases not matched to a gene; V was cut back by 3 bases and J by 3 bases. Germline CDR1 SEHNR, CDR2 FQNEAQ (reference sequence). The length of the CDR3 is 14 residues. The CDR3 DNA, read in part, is TGTGCCAGCAGCTTTCAGGACAGGGACTATGGC. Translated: CASSFQDRDYG. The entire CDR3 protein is CASSFQDRDYGYTF.

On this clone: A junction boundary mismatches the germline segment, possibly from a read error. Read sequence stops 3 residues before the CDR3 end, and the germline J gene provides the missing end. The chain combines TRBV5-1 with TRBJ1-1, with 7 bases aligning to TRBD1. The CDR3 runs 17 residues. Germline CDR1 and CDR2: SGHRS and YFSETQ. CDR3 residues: CASSLGHAGGKNTVAFF. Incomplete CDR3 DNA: TGCGCCAGCAGCTTGGGCCACGCAGGGGGGAAGAACACTGTA.

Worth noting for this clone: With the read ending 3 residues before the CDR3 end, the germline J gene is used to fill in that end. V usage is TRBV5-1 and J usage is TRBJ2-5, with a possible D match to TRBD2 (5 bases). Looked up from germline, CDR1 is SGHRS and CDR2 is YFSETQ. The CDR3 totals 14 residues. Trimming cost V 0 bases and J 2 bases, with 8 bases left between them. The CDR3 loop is CASSLGTLQETQYF. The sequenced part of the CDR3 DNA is TGCGCCAGCAGCTTGGGGACTTTACAAGAGACC.

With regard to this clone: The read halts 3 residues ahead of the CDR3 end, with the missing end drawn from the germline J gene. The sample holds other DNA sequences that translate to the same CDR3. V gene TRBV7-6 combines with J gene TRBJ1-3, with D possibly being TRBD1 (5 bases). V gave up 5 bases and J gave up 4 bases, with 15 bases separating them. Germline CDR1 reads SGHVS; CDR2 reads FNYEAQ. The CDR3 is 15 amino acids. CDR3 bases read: TGTGCCAGCAGCCCGGGCAGCGAGGGGGGAAACACC. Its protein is CASSPGSEGGNT. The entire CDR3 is CASSPGSEGGNTIYF.

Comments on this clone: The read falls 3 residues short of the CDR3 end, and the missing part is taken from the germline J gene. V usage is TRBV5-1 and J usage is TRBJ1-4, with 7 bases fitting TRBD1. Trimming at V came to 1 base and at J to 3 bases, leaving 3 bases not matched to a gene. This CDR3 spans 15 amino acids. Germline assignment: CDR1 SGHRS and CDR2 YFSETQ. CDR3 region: CASSLRDSSNEKLFF. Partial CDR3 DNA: TGCGCCAGCAGCTTGAGGGACAGCTCTAATGAAAAA.

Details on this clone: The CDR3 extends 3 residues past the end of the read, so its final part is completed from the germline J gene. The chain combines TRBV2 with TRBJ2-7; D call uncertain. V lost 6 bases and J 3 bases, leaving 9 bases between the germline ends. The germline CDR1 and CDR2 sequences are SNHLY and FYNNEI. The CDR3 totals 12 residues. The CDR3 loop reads CASRSSGYEQYF. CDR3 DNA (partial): TGTGCCAGCAGAAGTTCCGGCTACGAG.

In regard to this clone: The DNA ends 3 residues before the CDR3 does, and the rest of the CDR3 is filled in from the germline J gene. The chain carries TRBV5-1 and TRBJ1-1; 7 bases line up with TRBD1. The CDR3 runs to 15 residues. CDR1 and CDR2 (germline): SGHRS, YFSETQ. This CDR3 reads CAWSDPEDRRRGAFF. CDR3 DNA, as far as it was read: TGCGCCTGGTCCGACCCCGAAGACAGGCGCAGGGGG.